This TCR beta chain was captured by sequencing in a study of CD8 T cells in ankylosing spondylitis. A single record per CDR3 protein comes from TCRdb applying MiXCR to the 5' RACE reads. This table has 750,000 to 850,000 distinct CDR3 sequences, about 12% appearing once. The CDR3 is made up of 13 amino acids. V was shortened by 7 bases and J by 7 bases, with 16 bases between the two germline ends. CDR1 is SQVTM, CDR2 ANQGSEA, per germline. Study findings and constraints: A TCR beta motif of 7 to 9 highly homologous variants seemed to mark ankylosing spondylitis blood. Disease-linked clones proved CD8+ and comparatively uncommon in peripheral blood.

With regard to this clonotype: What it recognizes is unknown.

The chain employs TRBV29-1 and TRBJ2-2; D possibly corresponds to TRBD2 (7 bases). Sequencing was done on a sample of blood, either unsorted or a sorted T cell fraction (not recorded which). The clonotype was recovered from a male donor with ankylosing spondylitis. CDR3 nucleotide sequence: TGCAGCGCACGTGCGGGGGCGGTCGGGGAGCTGTTTTTT. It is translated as CSARAGAVGELFF.